This T cell receptor beta chain is from a study of blood T cells in healthy people across ages. Together with a sample-barcoded 5' primer, a J-beta primer mix was included in a second PCR lasting roughly 6 to 12 cycles. From the 5' RACE reads, TCRdb called clonotypes with MiXCR, one entry per CDR3 protein. Among some 790,000 distinct CDR3 sequences listed, about 28% were seen once. V lost 1 base, J lost 4 bases, and 14 bases lay in between. The CDR3 has 16 amino acids. CDR1 is SEHNR and CDR2 is FQNEAQ in the germline V gene (reference sequence). Healthy individuals of Caucasian origin from Russia, aged 6 to 90, served as donors.

Sequenced sample: blood. The chain links TRBV7-9 to TRBJ1-5; D is unresolved. This TCR was sampled from a woman older than 75 in good health. CDR3 nucleotide sequence: TGTGCCAGCAGCTTAGGTGGCACCTTAATAAATCAGCCCCAGCATTTT. This translates into CASSLGGTLINQPQHF.